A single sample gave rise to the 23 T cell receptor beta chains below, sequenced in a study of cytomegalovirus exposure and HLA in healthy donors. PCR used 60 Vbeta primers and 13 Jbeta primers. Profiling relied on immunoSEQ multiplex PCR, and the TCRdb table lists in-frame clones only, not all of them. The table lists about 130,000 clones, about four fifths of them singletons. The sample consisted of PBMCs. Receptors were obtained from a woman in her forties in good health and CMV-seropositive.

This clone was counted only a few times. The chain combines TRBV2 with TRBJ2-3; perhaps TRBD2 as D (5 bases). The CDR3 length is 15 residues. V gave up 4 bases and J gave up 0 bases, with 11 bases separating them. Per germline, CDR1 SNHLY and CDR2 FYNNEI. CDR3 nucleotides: TGTGCCAGCAGTGTGGGGAGACTTAGCACAGATACGCAGTATTTT. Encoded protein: CASSVGRLSTDTQYF.

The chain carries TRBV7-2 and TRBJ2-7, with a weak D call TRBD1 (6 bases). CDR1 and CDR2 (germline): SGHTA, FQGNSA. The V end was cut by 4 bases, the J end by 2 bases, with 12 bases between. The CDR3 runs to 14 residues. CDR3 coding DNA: TGTGCCAGCAGCTCCTTCAGGGGTACCTACGAGCAGTACTTC. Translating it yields CASSSFRGTYEQYF.

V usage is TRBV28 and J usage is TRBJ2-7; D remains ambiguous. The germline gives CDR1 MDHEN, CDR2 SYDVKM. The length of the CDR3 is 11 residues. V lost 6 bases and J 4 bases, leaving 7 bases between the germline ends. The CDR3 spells CASSLLYEQYF. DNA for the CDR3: TGTGCCAGCAGCCTTTTATACGAGCAGTACTTC.

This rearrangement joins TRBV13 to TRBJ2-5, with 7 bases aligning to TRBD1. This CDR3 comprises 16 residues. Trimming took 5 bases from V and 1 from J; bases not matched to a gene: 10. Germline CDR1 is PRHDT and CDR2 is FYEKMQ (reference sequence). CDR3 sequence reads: CASSTRQGRGQETQYF. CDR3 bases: TGTGCCAGCAGCACCCGACAGGGTCGAGGCCAAGAGACCCAGTACTTC.

CDR3 in DNA: TGTGCCACCAGCAGGGGGAGGACTAGCGGATCGGCCTACGAGCAGTACTTC. Translated: CATSRGRTSGSAYEQYF. The rearrangement uses TRBV15 and TRBJ2-7, with 10 bases that match TRBD2. V trimming: 3 bases; J trimming: 2 bases; junction bases outside the gene matches: 10. CDR3 length: 17 amino acids. Germline CDR1 LNHNV, CDR2 YYDKDF (reference sequence).

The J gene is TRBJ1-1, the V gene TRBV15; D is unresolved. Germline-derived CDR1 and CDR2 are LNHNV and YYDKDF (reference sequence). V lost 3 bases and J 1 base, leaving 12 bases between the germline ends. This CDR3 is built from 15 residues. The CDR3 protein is CATSSEVLGNTEAFF. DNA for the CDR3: TGTGCCACCAGCAGTGAGGTATTGGGGAACACTGAAGCTTTCTTT. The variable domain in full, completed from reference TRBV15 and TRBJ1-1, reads DAMVIQNPRYQVTQFGKPVTLSCSQTLNHNVMYWYQQKSSQAPKLLFHYYDKDFNNEADTPDNFQSRRPNTSFCFLDIRSPGLGDTAMYLCATSSEVLGNTEAFFGQGTRLTVV.

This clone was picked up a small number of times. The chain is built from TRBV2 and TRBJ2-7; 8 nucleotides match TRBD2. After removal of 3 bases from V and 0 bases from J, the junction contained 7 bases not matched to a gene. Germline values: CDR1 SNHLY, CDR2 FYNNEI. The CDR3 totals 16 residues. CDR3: CASSDLAGGFSYEQYF. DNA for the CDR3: TGTGCCAGCAGTGACCTTGCGGGAGGCTTCTCCTACGAGCAGTACTTC.

CDR3 loop: CASSMDSGVYNEQFF. CDR3 in DNA: TGTGCCAGCAGCATGGACAGTGGGGTCTACAATGAGCAGTTCTTC. V gene TRBV2 combines with J gene TRBJ2-1; perhaps TRBD1 as D (6 bases). Deletions cut 6 bases from V and 3 bases from J, with 15 bases between. This CDR3 region has 15 residues. CDR1 is SNHLY, CDR2 FYNNEI, per germline.

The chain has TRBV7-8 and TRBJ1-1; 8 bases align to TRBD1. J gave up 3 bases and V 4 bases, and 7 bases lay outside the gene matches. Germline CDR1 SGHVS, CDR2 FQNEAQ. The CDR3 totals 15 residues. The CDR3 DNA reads TGTGCCAGCAGCTCGGACAGGGAACTAGACACTGAAGCTTTCTTT. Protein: CASSSDRELDTEAFF.

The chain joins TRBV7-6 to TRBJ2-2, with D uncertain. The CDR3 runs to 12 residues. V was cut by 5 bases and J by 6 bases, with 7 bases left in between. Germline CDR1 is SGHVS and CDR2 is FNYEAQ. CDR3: CASSAVPGELFF. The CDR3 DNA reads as TGTGCCAGCAGCGCAGTTCCCGGGGAGCTGTTTTTT. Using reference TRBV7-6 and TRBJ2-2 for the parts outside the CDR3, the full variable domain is GAGVSQSPRYKVTKRGQDVALRCDPISGHVSLYWYRQALGQGPEFLTYFNYEAQQDKSGLPNDRFSAERPEGSISTLTIQRTEQRDSAMYRCASSAVPGELFFGEGSRLTVL.

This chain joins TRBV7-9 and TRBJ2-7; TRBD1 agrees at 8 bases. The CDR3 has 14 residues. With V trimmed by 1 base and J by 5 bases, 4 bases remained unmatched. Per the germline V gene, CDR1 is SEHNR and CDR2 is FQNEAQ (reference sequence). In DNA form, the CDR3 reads TGTGCCAGCAGCTTAGAAGGCAGGGGGCACGAGCAGTACTTC. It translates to CASSLEGRGHEQYF.

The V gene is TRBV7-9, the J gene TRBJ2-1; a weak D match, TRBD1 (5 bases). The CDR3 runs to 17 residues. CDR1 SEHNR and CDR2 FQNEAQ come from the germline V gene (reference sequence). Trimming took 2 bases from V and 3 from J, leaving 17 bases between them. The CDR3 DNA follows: TGTGCCAGCAGCTTATCCTCAGGGTTATCAGACTACAATGAGCAGTTCTTC. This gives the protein CASSLSSGLSDYNEQFF.

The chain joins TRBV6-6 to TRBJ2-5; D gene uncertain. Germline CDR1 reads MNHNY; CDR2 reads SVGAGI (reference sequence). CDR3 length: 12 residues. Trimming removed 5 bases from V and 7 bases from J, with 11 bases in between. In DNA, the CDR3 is TGTGCCAGCAGTCTCCTAACGGGGACCCAGTACTTC. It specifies CASSLLTGTQYF.

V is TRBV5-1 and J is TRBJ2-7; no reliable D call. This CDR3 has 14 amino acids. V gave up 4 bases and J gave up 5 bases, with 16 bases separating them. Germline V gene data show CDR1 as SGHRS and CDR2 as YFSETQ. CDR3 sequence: CASSLTKVGDEQYF. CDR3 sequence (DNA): TGCGCCAGCAGCCTTACCAAGGTTGGAGACGAGCAGTACTTC. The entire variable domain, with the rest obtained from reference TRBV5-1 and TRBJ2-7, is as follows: KAGVTQTPRYLIKTRGQQVTLSCSPISGHRSVSWYQQTPGQGLQFLFEYFSETQRNKGNFPGRFSGRQFSNSRSEMNVSTLELGDSALYLCASSLTKVGDEQYFGPGTRLTVT.

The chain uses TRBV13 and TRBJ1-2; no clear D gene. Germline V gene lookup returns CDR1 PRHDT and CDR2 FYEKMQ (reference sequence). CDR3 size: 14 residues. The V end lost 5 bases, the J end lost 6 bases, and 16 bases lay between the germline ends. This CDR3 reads CASSLMSVRDGYTF. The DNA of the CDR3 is TGTGCCAGCAGCCTAATGTCCGTACGCGATGGCTACACCTTC.

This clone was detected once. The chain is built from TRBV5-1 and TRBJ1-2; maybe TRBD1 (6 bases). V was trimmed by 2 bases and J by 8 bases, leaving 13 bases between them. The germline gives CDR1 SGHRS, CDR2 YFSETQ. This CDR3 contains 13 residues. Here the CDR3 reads CASSLTQGTGYTF. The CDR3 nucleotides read TGCGCCAGCAGCTTAACACAGGGAACGGGCTACACCTTC.

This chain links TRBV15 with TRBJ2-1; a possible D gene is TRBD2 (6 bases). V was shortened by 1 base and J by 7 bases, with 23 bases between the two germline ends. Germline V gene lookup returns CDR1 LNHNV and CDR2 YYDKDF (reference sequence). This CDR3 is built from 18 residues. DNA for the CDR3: TGTGCCACCAGCAGAGGGGTGATGGAGGGGAATACTAAGAATGAGCAGTTCTTC. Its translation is CATSRGVMEGNTKNEQFF.

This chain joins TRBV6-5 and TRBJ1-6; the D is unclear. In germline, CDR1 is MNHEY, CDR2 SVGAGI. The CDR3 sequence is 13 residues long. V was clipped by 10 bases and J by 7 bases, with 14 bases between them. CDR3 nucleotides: TGTGCCACCTACCCACAGCTGAATTCACCCCTCCACTTT. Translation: CATYPQLNSPLHF.

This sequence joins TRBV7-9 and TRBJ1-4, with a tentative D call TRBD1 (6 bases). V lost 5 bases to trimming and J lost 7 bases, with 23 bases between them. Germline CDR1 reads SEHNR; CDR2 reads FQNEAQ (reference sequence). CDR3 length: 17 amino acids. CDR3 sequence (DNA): TGTGCCAGCAGCCCCCTCACGGGGGGCGCTTTCTCTGAAAAACTGTTTTTT. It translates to CASSPLTGGAFSEKLFF.

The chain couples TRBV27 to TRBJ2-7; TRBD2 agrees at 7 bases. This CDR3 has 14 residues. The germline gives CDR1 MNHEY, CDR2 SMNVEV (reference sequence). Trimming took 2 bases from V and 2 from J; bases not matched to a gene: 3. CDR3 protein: CASSLGGRAYEQYF. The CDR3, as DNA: TGTGCCAGCAGTTTAGGGGGGAGGGCCTACGAGCAGTACTTC.

CDR3 amino acids: CASSPEGGASGRYEQYF. The CDR3 region has the DNA TGTGCCAGCAGCCCGGAAGGGGGGGCTAGCGGGCGCTACGAGCAGTACTTC. The rearrangement links TRBV27 to TRBJ2-7; 8 bases align to TRBD2. Losses at the gene ends were 6 bases for V and 3 bases for J; bases not matched to a gene: 16. This CDR3 has 17 amino acids. The V gene's germline CDR1 is MNHEY and CDR2 SMNVEV (reference sequence).

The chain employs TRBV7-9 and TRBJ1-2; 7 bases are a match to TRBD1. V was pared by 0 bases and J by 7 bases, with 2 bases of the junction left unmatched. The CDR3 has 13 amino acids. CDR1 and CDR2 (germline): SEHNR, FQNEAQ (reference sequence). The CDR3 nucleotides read TGTGCCAGCAGCTTAGCACAGGGGTCTGGCTACACCTTC. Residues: CASSLAQGSGYTF.

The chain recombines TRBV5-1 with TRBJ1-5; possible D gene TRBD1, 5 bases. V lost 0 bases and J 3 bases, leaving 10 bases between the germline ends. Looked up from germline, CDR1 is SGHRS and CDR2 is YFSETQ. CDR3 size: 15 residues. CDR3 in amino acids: CASSLVMGPNQPQHF. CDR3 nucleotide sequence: TGCGCCAGCAGCTTGGTAATGGGGCCCAATCAGCCCCAGCATTTT.